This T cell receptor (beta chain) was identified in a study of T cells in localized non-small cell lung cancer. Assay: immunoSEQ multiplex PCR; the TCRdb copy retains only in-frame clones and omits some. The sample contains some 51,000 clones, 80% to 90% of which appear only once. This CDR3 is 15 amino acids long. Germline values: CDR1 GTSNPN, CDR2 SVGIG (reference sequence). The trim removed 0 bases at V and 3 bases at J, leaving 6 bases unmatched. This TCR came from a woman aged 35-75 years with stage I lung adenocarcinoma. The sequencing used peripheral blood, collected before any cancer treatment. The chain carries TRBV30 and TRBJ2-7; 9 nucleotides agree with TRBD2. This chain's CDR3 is CAWSVGLAGLYEQYF. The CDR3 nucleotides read TGTGCCTGGAGTGTAGGCCTAGCGGGGCTCTACGAGCAGTACTTC.